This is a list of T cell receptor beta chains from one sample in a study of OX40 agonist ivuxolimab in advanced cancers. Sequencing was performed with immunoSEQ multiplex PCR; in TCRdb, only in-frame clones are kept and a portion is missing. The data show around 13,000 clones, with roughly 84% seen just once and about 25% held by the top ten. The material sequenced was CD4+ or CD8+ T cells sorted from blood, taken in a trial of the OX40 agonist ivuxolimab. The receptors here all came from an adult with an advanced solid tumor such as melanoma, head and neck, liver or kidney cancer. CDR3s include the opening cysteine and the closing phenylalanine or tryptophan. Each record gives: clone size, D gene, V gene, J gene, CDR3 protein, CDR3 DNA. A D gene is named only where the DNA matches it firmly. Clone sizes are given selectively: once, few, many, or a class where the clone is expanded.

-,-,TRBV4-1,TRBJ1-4,CASSPRDTNNEKLFF,TGCGCCAGCAGCCCCCGGGACACGAATAATGAAAAACTGTTTTTT
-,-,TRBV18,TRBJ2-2,CASSPPDPRLNTGELFF,TGTGCCAGCTCACCACCAGATCCGAGACTGAACACCGGGGAGCTGTTTTTT
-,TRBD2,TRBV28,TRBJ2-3,CASRYSSGRAFPTGFLDTQYF,TGTGCCAGCAGATATTCAAGCGGGAGGGCCTTTCCGACGGGATTTCTAGATACGCAGTATTTT
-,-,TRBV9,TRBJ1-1,CASGLGRNTEAFF,TGTGCCAGCGGGCTTGGGAGGAACACTGAAGCTTTCTTT
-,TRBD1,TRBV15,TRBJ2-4,CATSREGQGRENIQYF,TGTGCCACCAGCAGAGAGGGACAGGGTAGAGAAAACATTCAGTACTTC
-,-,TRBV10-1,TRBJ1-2,CASSEQRSYGYTF,TGCGCCAGCAGTGAGCAGCGGTCCTATGGCTACACCTTC
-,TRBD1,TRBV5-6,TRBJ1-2,CASSSLGEDRGLDYGYTF,TGTGCCAGCAGCTCCCTTGGAGAGGACAGGGGGCTAGACTATGGCTACACCTTC
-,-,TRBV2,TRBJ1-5,CASRREPNQPQHF,TGTGCCAGCAGACGGGAACCCAATCAGCCCCAGCATTTT
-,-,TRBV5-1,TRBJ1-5,CASSTDYNQPQHF,TGCGCCAGCTCGACGGACTACAATCAGCCCCAGCATTTT
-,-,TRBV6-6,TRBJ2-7,CASSYSGSSYEQYF,TGTGCCAGCAGTTACTCTGGGAGCTCCTACGAGCAGTACTTC
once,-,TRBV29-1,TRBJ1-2,CSVLRTENYGYTF,TGCAGCGTTCTCCGGACAGAGAACTATGGCTACACCTTC
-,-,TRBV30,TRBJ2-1,CAWSPYSEQFF,TGTGCCTGGAGTCCGTATAGTGAGCAGTTCTTC
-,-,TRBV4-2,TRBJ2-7,CASSQPGLGGTYEQYF,TGTGCCAGCAGCCAACCCGGGTTAGGGGGAACCTACGAGCAGTACTTC
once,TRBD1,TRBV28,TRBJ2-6,CASRQTGGSGANVLTF,TGTGCCAGCAGGCAGACAGGGGGCTCTGGGGCCAACGTCCTGACTTTC
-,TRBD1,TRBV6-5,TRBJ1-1,CASSYSEGALTEAFF,TGTGCCAGCAGTTACTCGGAGGGGGCCTTAACTGAAGCTTTCTTT
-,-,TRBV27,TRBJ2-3,CASSVVGGLSTDTQYF,TGTGCCAGCAGTGTAGTTGGGGGGCTTAGCACAGATACGCAGTATTTT
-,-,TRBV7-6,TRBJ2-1,CASSLPRPYNEQFF,TGTGCCAGCAGCTTACCTCGACCCTACAATGAGCAGTTCTTC
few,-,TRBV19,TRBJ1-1,CASSERGPMNTEAFF,TGTGCCAGTAGTGAGAGGGGACCGATGAACACTGAAGCTTTCTTT
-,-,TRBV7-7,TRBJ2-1,CASSRHLEDNEQFF,TGTGCTAGCAGCCGCCACCTAGAGGACAATGAGCAGTTCTTC
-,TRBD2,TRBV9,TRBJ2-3,CASSVEGLSITDTQYF,TGTGCCAGCAGCGTCGAGGGACTATCTATCACAGATACGCAGTATTTT
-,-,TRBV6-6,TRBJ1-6,CASSPRGALHF,TGTGCCAGCAGTCCCCGAGGGGCCCTCCACTTT
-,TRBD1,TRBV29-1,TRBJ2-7,CSPSLGTGDYEQYF,TGCAGCCCTTCTTTGGGGACAGGTGATTACGAGCAGTACTTC
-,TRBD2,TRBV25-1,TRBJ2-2,CASSSARGVGPGELFF,TGTGCCAGCAGTTCCGCGCGGGGGGTGGGCCCCGGGGAGCTGTTTTTT
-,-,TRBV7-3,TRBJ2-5,CASSLIAQETQYF,TGTGCCAGCAGCTTAATAGCACAAGAGACCCAGTACTTC
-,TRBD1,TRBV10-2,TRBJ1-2,CASRDRENYYGYTF,TGCGCCAGCAGAGACAGGGAAAACTACTATGGCTACACCTTC
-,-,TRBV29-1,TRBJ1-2,CSVEGGSEGYTF,TGCAGCGTTGAAGGGGGGAGTGAAGGCTACACCTTC
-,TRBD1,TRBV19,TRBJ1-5,CASRTGAINQPQHF,TGTGCCTCGAGGACAGGGGCGATCAATCAGCCCCAGCATTTT
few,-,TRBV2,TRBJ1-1,CASSERPSNTEAFF,TGTGCCAGCAGTGAAAGGCCATCGAACACTGAAGCTTTCTTT
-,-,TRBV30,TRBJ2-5,CAWSPGVRGPLQETQYF,TGTGCCTGGAGTCCGGGGGTGAGGGGGCCGCTCCAAGAGACCCAGTACTTC
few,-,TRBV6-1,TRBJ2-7,CASSESIPAVLVPYEQYF,TGTGCCAGCAGTGAATCAATCCCGGCGGTCCTGGTTCCATACGAGCAGTACTTC
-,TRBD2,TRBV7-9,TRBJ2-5,CASSLTLSGVYQETQYF,TGTGCCAGCAGCTTAACCCTTAGCGGGGTGTACCAAGAGACCCAGTACTTC
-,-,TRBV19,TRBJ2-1,CASSIWGNNEQFF,TGTGCCAGTAGTATTTGGGGTAACAATGAGCAGTTCTTC
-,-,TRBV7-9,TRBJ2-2,CASSLFQRSGELFF,TGTGCCAGCAGCTTATTTCAGAGGTCCGGGGAGCTGTTTTTT
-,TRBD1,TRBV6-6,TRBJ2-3,CASRTPGGQTDTQYF,TGTGCCAGCAGAACCCCAGGGGGCCAGACAGATACGCAGTATTTT